The table lists the clone carrying this T cell receptor (beta chain) with a few counts. What it binds is not known. The time point here: week 11, during vaccination. A 20-mer mutant IDH1 peptide at 300 ug was injected subcutaneously with topical imiquimod. The data belong to a study of a mutant IDH1 vaccine in newly diagnosed glioma. Study information: Treated patients had a mean age of 40.4 years and a sex split that was roughly 60% male and roughly 40% female. Patients arrived already treated with radiotherapy, temozolomide, or both, most having had both.

Libraries were prepared by immunoSEQ multiplex PCR; TCRdb keeps only in-frame clonotypes and omits some of them. The data contain around 62,000 clones, around 89% of them seen just once; the ten biggest clones take up 1.5% to 2.5%. The CDR3 has 16 amino acids. The germline V gene encodes CDR1 SGHDT and CDR2 YYEEEE. Trimming shortened V by 4 bases and J by 3 bases, and 17 bases separated the two germline ends. The TCR comes from a middle-aged man with glioma. The rearrangement joins TRBV5-6 to TRBJ2-4, with D maybe TRBD2 (6 bases). The sample in question was PBMCs, obtained from a glioma patient whose treatment included an IDH1 peptide vaccine. In DNA form, the CDR3 reads TGTGCCAGCAGCGCCGGAGGAGGGTCGGTCAAAAACATTCAGTACTTC. Its protein product is CASSAGGGSVKNIQYF.